This TCR beta chain appears in the sequencing data of a study of blood T cell repertoires in COVID-19. On the study more broadly: The analysed material was cDNA or gDNA that came from T cells, B-cell-depleted T cells, or PBMCs.

V dropped 4 bases and J dropped 5 bases, with 11 bases sitting between them. The CDR3 is made up of 13 amino acids. Study processing details: Scientists estimated how many nucleated cells there were by amplifying reference gene primers. Some clones are missing from TCRdb's copy, which holds only in-frame ones; the method was immunoSEQ multiplex PCR. D and trimming were read from the DNA, whereas the V and J calls and clone size are those reported in that table. The sample holds 200,000 to 250,000 clones, approximately 90% seen once. This sequence was found in a man aged 50 or older who had been exposed to COVID-19. The sequencing sample was made of PBMCs or T cells enriched from blood (not recorded which). The V gene is TRBV12-3 or TRBV12-4, the J gene TRBJ1-2, with TRBD1 as a possible D gene (5 bases). CDR3 sequence: CASSWGFGYGYTF. CDR3 bases: TGTGCCAGCAGTTGGGGCTTTGGGTATGGCTACACCTTC.